This is a list of T cell receptor beta chains from one sample in a study of cytomegalovirus exposure and HLA in healthy donors. Assay used: immunoSEQ multiplex PCR; TCRdb lists only in-frame clones, some missing. Among 150,000 to 200,000 clones listed, approximately 80% were seen once. Material for sequencing was PBMCs. Every receptor here comes from a woman in her 30s in good health and CMV-seropositive. Each CDR3 is given with its conserved first and last residue. A D gene is named only where the DNA matches it firmly. Clone size is given for some rows only: seen once, a few or many times, or a class if the clone is expanded.

CDR3nt: TGTGCCAGCAGCGCCCGGACAGGCGCTAACTACAATGAGCAGTTCTTC
CDR3aa: CASSARTGANYNEQFF
abundance: .
j_gene: TRBJ2-1
v_gene: TRBV9
d_gene: TRBD1

CDR3nt: TGTGCCCCGACCAAGGGCCCCAGGGAGGAGAACTATGGCTACACCTTC
CDR3aa: CAPTKGPREENYGYTF
abundance: once
j_gene: TRBJ1-2
v_gene: TRBV19
d_gene: .

CDR3nt: TGTGCCAGCAGCATGATGGGACTAGCTTATCAGACCCAGTACTTC
CDR3aa: CASSMMGLAYQTQYF
abundance: .
j_gene: TRBJ2-5
v_gene: TRBV21-1
d_gene: .

CDR3nt: TGTGCCAGCAGTCAAACCCTCCCTGACATCGGCTATGGCTACACCTTC
CDR3aa: CASSQTLPDIGYGYTF
abundance: .
j_gene: TRBJ1-2
v_gene: TRBV6-6
d_gene: .

CDR3nt: TGTGCCAGTAACAGTGCCTGGGTAGGTTCGACTGAAGCTTTCTTT
CDR3aa: CASNSAWVGSTEAFF
abundance: .
j_gene: TRBJ1-1
v_gene: TRBV19
d_gene: .

CDR3nt: TGTGCCAGCAGTGTAAGGGGGTTGAACACTGAAGCTTTCTTT
CDR3aa: CASSVRGLNTEAFF
abundance: once
j_gene: TRBJ1-1
v_gene: TRBV28
d_gene: .

CDR3nt: TGTGCCAGCAGTTTAGCGCGTGAAGCTTTCTTT
CDR3aa: CASSLAREAFF
abundance: few
j_gene: TRBJ1-1
v_gene: TRBV28
d_gene: .

CDR3nt: TGTGCCAGCAGCTTAGCGGGTCGCCGGGGGTACGAGCAGTACTTC
CDR3aa: CASSLAGRRGYEQYF
abundance: .
j_gene: TRBJ2-7
v_gene: TRBV7-8
d_gene: .

CDR3nt: TGTGCCAGCAGTGAAAATCGGCGGACCGGGGAGCTGTTTTTT
CDR3aa: CASSENRRTGELFF
abundance: .
j_gene: TRBJ2-2
v_gene: TRBV6-1
d_gene: .

CDR3nt: TGTGCCAGCAGCTTCGGACAGGGGTTCGCTGAAGCTTTCTTT
CDR3aa: CASSFGQGFAEAFF
abundance: .
j_gene: TRBJ1-1
v_gene: TRBV6-1
d_gene: TRBD1

CDR3nt: TGTGCCAGCAGGGGCGGGTCTAGGTATGGCTACACCTTC
CDR3aa: CASRGGSRYGYTF
abundance: .
j_gene: TRBJ1-2
v_gene: TRBV2
d_gene: .

CDR3nt: TGTGCCATCGGGGGCGTTGAGACCCAGTACTTC
CDR3aa: CAIGGVETQYF
abundance: once
j_gene: TRBJ2-5
v_gene: TRBV10-3
d_gene: .

CDR3nt: TGCGCCAGCAGCCAAGGACTAGCGGGGATAAATACGCAGTATTTT
CDR3aa: CASSQGLAGINTQYF
abundance: .
j_gene: TRBJ2-3
v_gene: TRBV4-3
d_gene: TRBD2

CDR3nt: TGTGCCAGCAGTAAAGGGGGTGGGAGCTATGGCTACACCTTC
CDR3aa: CASSKGGGSYGYTF
abundance: few
j_gene: TRBJ1-2
v_gene: TRBV7-2
d_gene: .

CDR3nt: TGCGCCAGCAGCACCGAGGTTGGGTTCTTGAACACTGAAGCTTTCTTT
CDR3aa: CASSTEVGFLNTEAFF
abundance: .
j_gene: TRBJ1-1
v_gene: TRBV5-1
d_gene: .

CDR3nt: TGTGCCAGCAACCGACAGGGTGAAAAACTGTTTTTT
CDR3aa: CASNRQGEKLFF
abundance: once
j_gene: TRBJ1-4
v_gene: TRBV5-5
d_gene: TRBD1

CDR3nt: TGTGCCAGCAGTGAGACAGGGTTTGGTGAAGCTTTCTTT
CDR3aa: CASSETGFGEAFF
abundance: .
j_gene: TRBJ1-1
v_gene: TRBV2
d_gene: TRBD1

CDR3nt: TGTGCCAGTAGCCGGACAGGGGGCGCGACCTACGAGCAGTACTTC
CDR3aa: CASSRTGGATYEQYF
abundance: .
j_gene: TRBJ2-7
v_gene: TRBV19
d_gene: TRBD1

CDR3nt: TGTGCCAGTAGTATTCGGCTAGCGGGGGCCAGCTCCTACAATGAGCAGTTCTTC
CDR3aa: CASSIRLAGASSYNEQFF
abundance: .
j_gene: TRBJ2-1
v_gene: TRBV19
d_gene: TRBD2

CDR3nt: TGCGCCAGCAGCGTAACAGGGGGCCAGGAGACCCAGTACTTC
CDR3aa: CASSVTGGQETQYF
abundance: .
j_gene: TRBJ2-5
v_gene: TRBV5-1
d_gene: TRBD1

CDR3nt: TGTGCCAGCAGTGGGATTCTAGCGGGAGGACTGTCTGGGGCCAACGTCCTGACTTTC
CDR3aa: CASSGILAGGLSGANVLTF
abundance: few
j_gene: TRBJ2-6
v_gene: TRBV28
d_gene: TRBD2

CDR3nt: TGTGCCAGCAGGCTAAGAGGGGAGGGGTTGGTTTCACCCCTCCACTTT
CDR3aa: CASRLRGEGLVSPLHF
abundance: .
j_gene: TRBJ1-6
v_gene: TRBV27
d_gene: .

CDR3nt: TGTGCCAGCGTCAACCGAGAGGGCTCCTACGAGCAGTACTTC
CDR3aa: CASVNREGSYEQYF
abundance: .
j_gene: TRBJ2-7
v_gene: TRBV7-9
d_gene: .

CDR3nt: TGTGCCAGCAGAATAGGGACAGACTCCTATGGCTACACCTTC
CDR3aa: CASRIGTDSYGYTF
abundance: .
j_gene: TRBJ1-2
v_gene: TRBV28
d_gene: TRBD1

CDR3nt: TGCGCCAGCAGCACCGGGGCTGGAAACACCATATATTTT
CDR3aa: CASSTGAGNTIYF
abundance: few
j_gene: TRBJ1-3
v_gene: TRBV4-3
d_gene: .

CDR3nt: TGTGCCAGCAGCTTGCATGGGGGCCTAAACACTGAAGCTTTCTTT
CDR3aa: CASSLHGGLNTEAFF
abundance: .
j_gene: TRBJ1-1
v_gene: TRBV5-5
d_gene: .

CDR3nt: TGTGCCAGCAGTGATATCGGGAGCTCCTACAATGAGCAGTTCTTC
CDR3aa: CASSDIGSSYNEQFF
abundance: .
j_gene: TRBJ2-1
v_gene: TRBV6-4
d_gene: .